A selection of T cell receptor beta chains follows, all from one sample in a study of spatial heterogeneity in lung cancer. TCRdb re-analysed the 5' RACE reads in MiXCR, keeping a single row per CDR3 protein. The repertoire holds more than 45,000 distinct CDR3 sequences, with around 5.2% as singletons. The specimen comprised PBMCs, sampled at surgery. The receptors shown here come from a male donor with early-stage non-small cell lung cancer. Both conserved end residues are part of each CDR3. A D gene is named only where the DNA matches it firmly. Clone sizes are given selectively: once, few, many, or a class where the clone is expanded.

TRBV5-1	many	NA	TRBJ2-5	TGCGCCAGCAGCCCCGCCGTTTGGCAAGAGACCCAGTACTTC	CASSPAVWQETQYF
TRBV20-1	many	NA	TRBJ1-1	TGCAGTGCTAGAGAGGGTGGCGTCAGGGAAGCTTTCTTT	CSAREGGVREAFF
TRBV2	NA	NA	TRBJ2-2	TGTGCCAGCAGTGAAGCGCTAACCTCCGGGGAGCTGTTTTTT	CASSEALTSGELFF
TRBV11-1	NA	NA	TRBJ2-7	TGTGCCATCGTCGGGTGGGCACCGGTCTCCTACGAGCAGTACTTC	CAIVGWAPVSYEQYF
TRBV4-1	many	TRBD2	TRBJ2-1	TGCGCCAGCAGCCAAGTAGGGACTAGCGGGACCCTCTCCTACAATGAGCAGTTCTTC	CASSQVGTSGTLSYNEQFF
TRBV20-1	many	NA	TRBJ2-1	TGCAGTGCTAGAGCCCCGGCCTGGATGGGAGAGTTCTTC	CSARAPAWMGEFF
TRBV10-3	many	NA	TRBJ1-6	TGTGCCATCAGCTCGGGGGGCACCTGGGATAGGAGGACCCTCCACTTT	CAISSGGTWDRRTLHF
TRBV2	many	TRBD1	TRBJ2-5	TGTGCCAGCAGTGGGGGACAGGGTGGAAAAGAGACCCAGTACTTC	CASSGGQGGKETQYF
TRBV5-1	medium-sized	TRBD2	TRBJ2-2	TGCGCCAGCAAAACTAGCGGGAGTAACACCGGGGAGCTGTTTTTT	CASKTSGSNTGELFF
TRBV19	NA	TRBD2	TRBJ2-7	TGTGCCAGTAGTGGATCCAAGACTAGCGGGAGATACGAGCAGTACTTC	CASSGSKTSGRYEQYF
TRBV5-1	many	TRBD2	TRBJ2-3	TGCGCCAGCAGCTTGGTGACTAGCGGGAGAAGCACAGATACGCAGTATTTT	CASSLVTSGRSTDTQYF
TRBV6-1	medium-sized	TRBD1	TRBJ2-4	TGTGCCAGCAGTGTAAGGGACAGAAACATTCAGTACTTC	CASSVRDRNIQYF
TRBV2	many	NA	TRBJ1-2	TGTGCCAGCAGTGAAATCAGGTTGGAGAATTACACCTTC	CASSEIRLENYTF
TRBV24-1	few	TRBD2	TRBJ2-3	TGTGCCACCAGTGACCCGGGGCCAACCGGGGCTAGCGGGCCCAGCACAGATACGCAGTATTTT	CATSDPGPTGASGPSTDTQYF
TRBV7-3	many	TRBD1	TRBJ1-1	TGTGCCAGCAGCGCGCACAGGGGTACTGAAGCTTTCTTT	CASSAHRGTEAFF
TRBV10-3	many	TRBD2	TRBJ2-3	TGTGCCATCAGTGCCGGACTAGCGGGAGGGGAAGATACGCAGTATTTT	CAISAGLAGGEDTQYF
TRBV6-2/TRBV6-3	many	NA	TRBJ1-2	TGTGCCAGCAGTTACAGGACGTCCTATGGCTACACCTTC	CASSYRTSYGYTF
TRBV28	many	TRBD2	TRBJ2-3	TGTGCCAGCAGCCCACCCGGACTAGCCGTTAGCACAGATACGCAGTATTTT	CASSPPGLAVSTDTQYF
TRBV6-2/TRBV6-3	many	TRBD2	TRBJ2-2	TGTGCCAGCAGAGGGGTAGCGGGAGTGCACACCGGGGAGCTGTTTTTT	CASRGVAGVHTGELFF
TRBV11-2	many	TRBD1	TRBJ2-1	TGTGCCAGCAGCTTAAGGGGGCTCGGGCAGGGCAATGAGCAGTTCTTC	CASSLRGLGQGNEQFF
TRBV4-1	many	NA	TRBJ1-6	TGCGCCAGCAGCCTTGTCCGGGACGGGATAGGGTCACCCCTCCACTTT	CASSLVRDGIGSPLHF
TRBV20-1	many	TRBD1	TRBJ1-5	TGCAGTGCCTCGACAGGGATGAATCAGCCCCAGCATTTT	CSASTGMNQPQHF
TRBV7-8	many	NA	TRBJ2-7	TGTGCCAGCAGCTTAGCGCTTGCGGGCTCCTACGAGCAGTACTTC	CASSLALAGSYEQYF
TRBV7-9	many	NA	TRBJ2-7	TGTGCCAGCAGCCCCGGGAGCAGCCCCTACGAGCAGTACTTC	CASSPGSSPYEQYF
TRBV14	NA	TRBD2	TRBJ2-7	TGTGCCAGCAGGACTAGCGGATCCTACGAGCAGTACTTC	CASRTSGSYEQYF
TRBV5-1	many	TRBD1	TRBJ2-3	TGCGCCAGCAGCTTGGCAGGACAGGGGGCGTCGGATACGCAGTATTTT	CASSLAGQGASDTQYF
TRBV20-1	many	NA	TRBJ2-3	TGCAGTGCTAGAGAGGTCACAGATACGCAGTATTTT	CSAREVTDTQYF
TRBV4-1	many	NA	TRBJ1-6	TGCGCCAGCAGCCAAGAGATGGCGGGGTTTGAACCCCTCCACTTT	CASSQEMAGFEPLHF
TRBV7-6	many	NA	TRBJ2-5	TGTGCCAGCAGCCCATTAATTGGGACCCCCACTTGGAAAGAGACCCAGTACTTC	CASSPLIGTPTWKETQYF
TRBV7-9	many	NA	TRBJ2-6	TGTGCCAGCAGCTTAGTACGGATGGGGGCCAACGTCCTGACTTTC	CASSLVRMGANVLTF
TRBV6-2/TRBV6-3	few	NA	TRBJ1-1	TGTGCCAGCAACAAGAACACTGAAGCTTTCTTT	CASNKNTEAFF
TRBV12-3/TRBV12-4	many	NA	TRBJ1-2	TGTGCCAGCAGGCCCGGGACGCTTAACTATGGCTACACCTTC	CASRPGTLNYGYTF
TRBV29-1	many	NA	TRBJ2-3	TGCAGCGTTGATAATGGCGCAGATACGCAGTATTTT	CSVDNGADTQYF
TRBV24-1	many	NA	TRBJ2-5	TGTGCCACCAGTGATTTTGGGCAGGGCCGGGAGACCCAGTACTTC	CATSDFGQGRETQYF
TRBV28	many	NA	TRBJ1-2	TGTGCCAGCAGTGGGGCTTTCAACTATGGCTACACCTTC	CASSGAFNYGYTF
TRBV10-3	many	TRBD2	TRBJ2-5	TGTGCCATCAGTGAGTCAGGAGAAGCGGGAGGTGAGACCCAGTACTTC	CAISESGEAGGETQYF
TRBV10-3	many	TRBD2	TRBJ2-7	TGTGCCATCAGTGAGTCGGGACTAGCATCAAACGAGCAGTACTTC	CAISESGLASNEQYF
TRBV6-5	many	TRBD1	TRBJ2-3	TGTGCCAGCAGTCGTTCCTATCCGGGACAGATCACAGATACGCAGTATTTT	CASSRSYPGQITDTQYF
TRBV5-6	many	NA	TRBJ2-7	TGTGCCAGCAGCCGAGGGGGACTTGACTCCTACGAGCAGTACTTC	CASSRGGLDSYEQYF
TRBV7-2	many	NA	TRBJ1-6	TGTGCCAGCAGCTCGCAGGGAGCCGGGACTAATTCACCCCTCCACTTT	CASSSQGAGTNSPLHF
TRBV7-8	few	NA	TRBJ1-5	TGTGCCAGCAGCTTACGGGAGGGGAGCAATCAGCCCCAGCATTTT	CASSLREGSNQPQHF
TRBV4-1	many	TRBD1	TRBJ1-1	TGCGCCAGCAGCCAAGTCGCGACAGGGGAATCTGAAGCTTTCTTT	CASSQVATGESEAFF
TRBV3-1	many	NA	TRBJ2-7	TGTGCCAGCAGCCAGATGACCCTCTACGAGCAGTACTTC	CASSQMTLYEQYF
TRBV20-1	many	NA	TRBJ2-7	TGCAGTGCTCCCGGGCGGGGAGGAATTACCTACGAGCAGTACTTC	CSAPGRGGITYEQYF
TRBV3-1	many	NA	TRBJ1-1	TGTGCCAGCAGCTCTCACACCGGGACTGGGGCTTTCTTT	CASSSHTGTGAFF
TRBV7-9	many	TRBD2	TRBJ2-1	TGTGCCAGCAGCTCCTACCTTTCTAGCGGGAGTTGGTCCTACAATGAGCAGTTCTTC	CASSSYLSSGSWSYNEQFF
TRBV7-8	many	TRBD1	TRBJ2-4	TGTGCCAGCAGCTTAGTGGGACAGCTAGCCAAAAACATTCAGTACTTC	CASSLVGQLAKNIQYF
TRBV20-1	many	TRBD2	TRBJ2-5	TGCAGTGCTAGAAAGGTTGATCGACTAGCCCAACGAGAGACCCAGTACTTC	CSARKVDRLAQRETQYF
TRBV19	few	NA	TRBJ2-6	TGTGCCAGTAGTCCCAGGGCCTCTGGGGCCAACGTCCTGACTTTC	CASSPRASGANVLTF
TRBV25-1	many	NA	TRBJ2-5	TGTGCCAGCAGTGAATTAGTGGTCCCTGAGACCCAGTACTTC	CASSELVVPETQYF